This TCR beta chain was profiled in a study of blood T cell repertoires in COVID-19. Whole-study context: From the United States, Italy and Spain came samples of acute and convalescent COVID-19.

Looked up from germline, CDR1 is MNHEY and CDR2 is SVGEGT. V was clipped by 7 bases and J by 0 bases, with 7 bases between them. The CDR3 sequence is 13 residues long. This clone was picked up one time. Per the original methods: Researchers report that nucleated cell counts were estimated from reference gene primer amplification. Generated by immunoSEQ multiplex PCR, the TCRdb table keeps only in-frame clones and is missing some. V and J calls and clone size are copied from that table; D and trimming were computed from the DNA. This sample has around 67,000 clones, with 70% to 80% found just once. The TCR was taken from a woman aged 70 to 79 with acute or convalescent COVID-19. Sequencing input: peripheral blood. The chain recombines TRBV6-2 or TRBV6-3 with TRBJ1-3; no clear D. The CDR3 loop is CASIPASGNTIYF. CDR3 DNA sequence: TGTGCCAGCATCCCGGCCTCTGGAAACACCATATATTTT.